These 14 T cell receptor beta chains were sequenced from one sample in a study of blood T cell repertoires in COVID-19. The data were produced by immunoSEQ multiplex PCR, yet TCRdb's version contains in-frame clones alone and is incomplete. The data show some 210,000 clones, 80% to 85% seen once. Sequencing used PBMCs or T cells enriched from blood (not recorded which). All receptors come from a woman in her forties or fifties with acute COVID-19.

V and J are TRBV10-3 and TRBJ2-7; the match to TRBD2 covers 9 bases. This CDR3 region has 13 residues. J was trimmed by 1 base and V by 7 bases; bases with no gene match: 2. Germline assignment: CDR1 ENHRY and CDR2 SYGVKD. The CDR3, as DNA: TGTGCCATCACAGCGGGGGGTTCCTACGAGCAGTACTTC. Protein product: CAITAGGSYEQYF.

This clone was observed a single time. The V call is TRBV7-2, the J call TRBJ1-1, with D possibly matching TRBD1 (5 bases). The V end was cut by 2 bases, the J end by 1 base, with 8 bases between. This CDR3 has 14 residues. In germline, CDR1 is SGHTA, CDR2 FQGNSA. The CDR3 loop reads CASSLTGQNTEAFF. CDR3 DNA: TGTGCCAGCAGCTTAACAGGTCAGAACACTGAAGCTTTCTTT.

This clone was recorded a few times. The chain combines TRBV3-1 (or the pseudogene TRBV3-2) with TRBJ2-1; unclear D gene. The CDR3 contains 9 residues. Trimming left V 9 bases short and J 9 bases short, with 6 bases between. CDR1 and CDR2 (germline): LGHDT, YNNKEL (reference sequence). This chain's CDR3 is CARCLEQFF. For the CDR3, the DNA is TGTGCCAGATGTCTTGAGCAGTTCTTC.

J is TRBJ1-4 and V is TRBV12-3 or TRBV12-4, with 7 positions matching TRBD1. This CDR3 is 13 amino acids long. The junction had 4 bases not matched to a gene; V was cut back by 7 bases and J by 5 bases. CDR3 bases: TGTGCCAGCACGGGACAGCTGAATGAAAAACTGTTTTTT. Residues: CASTGQLNEKLFF.

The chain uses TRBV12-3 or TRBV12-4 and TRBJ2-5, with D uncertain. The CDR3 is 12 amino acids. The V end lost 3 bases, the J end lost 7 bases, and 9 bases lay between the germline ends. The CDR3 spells CASSFYTGTQYF. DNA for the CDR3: TGTGCCAGCAGTTTTTATACGGGGACCCAGTACTTC.

The DNA of the CDR3 is TGTGCCAGCAGCTTTGAGGGTTGGAGGGGGCAGTGCACTGAAGCTTTCTTT. Protein: CASSFEGWRGQCTEAFF. The V call is TRBV12-1, the J call TRBJ1-1; the table assigns TRBD1, which was not confirmed against the DNA. TRBV12-1 represents a pseudogene. The CDR3 loop spans 17 amino acids.

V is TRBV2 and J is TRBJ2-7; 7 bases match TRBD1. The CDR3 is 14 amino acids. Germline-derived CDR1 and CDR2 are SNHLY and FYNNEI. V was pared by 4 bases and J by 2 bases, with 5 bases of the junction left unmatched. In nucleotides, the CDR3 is TGTGCCAGCAGTGTTGGGACAGAGGCCTACGAGCAGTACTTC. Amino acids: CASSVGTEAYEQYF.

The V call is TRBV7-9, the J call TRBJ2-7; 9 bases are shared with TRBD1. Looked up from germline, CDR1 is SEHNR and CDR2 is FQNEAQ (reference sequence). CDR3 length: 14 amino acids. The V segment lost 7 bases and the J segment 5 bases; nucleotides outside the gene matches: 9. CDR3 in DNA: TGTGCCAGCACCTTGGGACAGGGAAGGAACGAGCAGTACTTC. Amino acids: CASTLGQGRNEQYF.

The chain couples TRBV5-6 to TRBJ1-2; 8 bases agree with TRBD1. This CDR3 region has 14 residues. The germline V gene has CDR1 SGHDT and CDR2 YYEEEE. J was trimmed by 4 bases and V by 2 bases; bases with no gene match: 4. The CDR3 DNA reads TGTGCCAGCAGCTTCCGGGACAGGACCTATGGCTACACCTTC. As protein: CASSFRDRTYGYTF.

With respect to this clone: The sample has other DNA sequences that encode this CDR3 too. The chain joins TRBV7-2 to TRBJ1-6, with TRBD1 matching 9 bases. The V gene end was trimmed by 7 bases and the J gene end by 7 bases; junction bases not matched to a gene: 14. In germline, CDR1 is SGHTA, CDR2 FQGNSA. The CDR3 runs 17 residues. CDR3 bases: TGTGCCAGCACCCTTTTCTCGCGGACAGGGGTGAATTCACCCCTCCACTTT. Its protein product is CASTLFSRTGVNSPLHF. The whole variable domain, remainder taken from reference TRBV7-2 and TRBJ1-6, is GAGVSQSPSNKVTEKGKDVELRCDPISGHTALYWYRQSLGQGLEFLIYFQGNSAPDKSGLPSDRFSAERTGGSVSTLTIQRTQQEDSAVYLCASTLFSRTGVNSPLHFGNGTRLTVT.

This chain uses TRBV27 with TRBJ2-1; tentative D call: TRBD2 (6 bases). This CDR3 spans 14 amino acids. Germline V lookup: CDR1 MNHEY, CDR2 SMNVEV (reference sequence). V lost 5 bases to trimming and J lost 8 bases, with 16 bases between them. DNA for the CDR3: TGTGCCAGCAGTGGGGACTTGTATGCTGATGAGCAGTTCTTC. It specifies CASSGDLYADEQFF.

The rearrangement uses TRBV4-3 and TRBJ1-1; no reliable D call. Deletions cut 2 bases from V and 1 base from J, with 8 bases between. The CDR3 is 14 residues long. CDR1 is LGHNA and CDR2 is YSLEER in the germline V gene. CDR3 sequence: CASSQSAGNTEAFF. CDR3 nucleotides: TGCGCCAGCAGCCAATCTGCGGGGAACACTGAAGCTTTCTTT.

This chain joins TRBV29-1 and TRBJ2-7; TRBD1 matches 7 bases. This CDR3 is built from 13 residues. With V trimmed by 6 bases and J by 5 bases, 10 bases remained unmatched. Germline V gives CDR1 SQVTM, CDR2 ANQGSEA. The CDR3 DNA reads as TGCAGCGTGGCCCCGACAGGGATCCACGAGCAGTACTTC. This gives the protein CSVAPTGIHEQYF.

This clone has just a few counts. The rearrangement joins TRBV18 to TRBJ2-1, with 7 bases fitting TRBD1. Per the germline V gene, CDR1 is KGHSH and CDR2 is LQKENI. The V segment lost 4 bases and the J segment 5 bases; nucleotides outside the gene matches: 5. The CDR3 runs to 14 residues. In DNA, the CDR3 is TGTGCCAGCTCACGGGACAGAAACAACAATGAGCAGTTCTTC. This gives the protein CASSRDRNNNEQFF. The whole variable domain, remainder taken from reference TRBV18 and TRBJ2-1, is NAGVMQNPRHLVRRRGQEARLRCSPMKGHSHVYWYRQLPEEGLKFMVYLQKENIIDESGMPKERFSAEFPKEGPSILRIQQVVRGDSAAYFCASSRDRNNNEQFFGPGTRLTVL.